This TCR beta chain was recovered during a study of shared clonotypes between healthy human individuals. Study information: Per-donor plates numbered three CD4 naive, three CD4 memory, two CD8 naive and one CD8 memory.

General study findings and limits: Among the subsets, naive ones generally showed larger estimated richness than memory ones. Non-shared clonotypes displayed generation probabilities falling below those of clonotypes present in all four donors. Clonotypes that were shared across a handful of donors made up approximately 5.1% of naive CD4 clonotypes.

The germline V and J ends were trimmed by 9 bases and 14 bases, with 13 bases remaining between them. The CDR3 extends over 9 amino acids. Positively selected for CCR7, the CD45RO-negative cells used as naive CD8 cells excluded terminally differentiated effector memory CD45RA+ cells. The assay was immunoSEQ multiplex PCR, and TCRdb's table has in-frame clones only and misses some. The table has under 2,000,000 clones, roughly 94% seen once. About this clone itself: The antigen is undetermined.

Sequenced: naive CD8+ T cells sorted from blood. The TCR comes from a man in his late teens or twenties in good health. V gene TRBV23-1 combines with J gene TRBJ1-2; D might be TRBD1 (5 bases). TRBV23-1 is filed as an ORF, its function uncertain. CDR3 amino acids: CARGARLTF. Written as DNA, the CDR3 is TGCGCCAGAGGGGCGAGGTTAACCTTC.